This T cell receptor beta chain came from a study of T cell repertoires in cytomegalovirus infection. TCRdb reprocessed the reads with MiXCR, giving one entry per CDR3 protein. The sample shows about 100,000 distinct CDR3 sequences, 20% to 30% of them seen only once. This clonotype was seen more than once but under ten times. Trimming took off 6 bases at V and 0 bases at J, with 12 bases between the two ends. CDR1 and CDR2 (germline): ENHRY, SYGVKD. The CDR3 is 15 amino acids. Sequencing was done on a sample of CD8+ T cells from PBMCs. This sequence was found in a human donor in good health (CMV status not recorded). Some clones in this sample may be carry-over from other donors' samples. This rearrangement joins TRBV10-3 to TRBJ2-4; D uncertain. The CDR3 DNA is TGTGCCATCAGCGACCCTCGAATAGCCAAAAACATTCAGTACTTC. Translating it yields CAISDPRIAKNIQYF.